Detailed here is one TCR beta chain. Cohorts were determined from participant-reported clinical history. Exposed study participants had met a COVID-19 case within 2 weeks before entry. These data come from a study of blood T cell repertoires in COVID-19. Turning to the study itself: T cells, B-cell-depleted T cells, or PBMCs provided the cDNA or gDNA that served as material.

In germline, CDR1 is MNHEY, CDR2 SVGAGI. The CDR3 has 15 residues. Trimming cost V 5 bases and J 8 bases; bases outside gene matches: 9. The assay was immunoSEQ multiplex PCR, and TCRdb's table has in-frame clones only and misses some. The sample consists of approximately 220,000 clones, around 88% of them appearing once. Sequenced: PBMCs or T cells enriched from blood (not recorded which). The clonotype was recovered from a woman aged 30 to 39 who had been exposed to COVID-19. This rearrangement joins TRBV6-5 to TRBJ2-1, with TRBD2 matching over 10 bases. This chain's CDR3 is CASSTPSGGRDEQFF. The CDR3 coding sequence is TGTGCCAGCAGTACGCCTAGCGGGGGAAGGGATGAGCAGTTCTTC.